These 6 T cell receptor beta chains share one sample of origin, sequenced in a study of control samples from healthy donors and cancer patients. Assay: immunoSEQ multiplex PCR; the TCRdb copy retains only in-frame clones and omits some. The sample records 80,000 to 100,000 clones, about nine tenths being singletons. Specimen: blood. The receptors derive from a human donor in good health. The donor label of this sample is uncertain.

The rearrangement links TRBV19 to TRBJ1-3; D might be TRBD1 (5 bases). The V and J ends lost 4 bases and 0 bases respectively, with 13 bases between them. This CDR3 spans 16 amino acids. Germline loops: CDR1 LNHDA, CDR2 SQIVND (reference sequence). CDR3 DNA sequence: TGTGCCAGTAGTACCCGAACAGGTTCCTCTGGAAACACCATATATTTT. Translating gives CASSTRTGSSGNTIYF.

This clone was recorded only once. The rearrangement joins TRBV20-1 to TRBJ1-4; no clear D gene. Germline V gene sequence: CDR1 DFQATT, CDR2 SNEGSKA (reference sequence). The germline V and J ends were trimmed by 5 bases and 8 bases, with 9 bases remaining between them. This CDR3 comprises 11 residues. Here the CDR3 DNA reads TGCAGTGCTTTTGACGACGAAAAACTGTTTTTT. It specifies CSAFDDEKLFF.

This clone is medium-sized. The gene calls are TRBV6-2 or TRBV6-3 and TRBJ2-5; D is uncertain. The V gene's germline CDR1 is MNHEY and CDR2 SVGEGT. The CDR3 runs 14 residues. V shed 3 bases and J shed 5 bases, with 13 bases lying between them. CDR3 DNA sequence: TGTGCCAGCAGTTATATCCACAGTCCGGAGACCCAGTACTTC. Its protein is CASSYIHSPETQYF.

The CDR3 loop is CASSLPPRGTADVGTQYF. DNA for the CDR3: TGTGCCAGCTCACTCCCCCCACGTGGGACAGCAGATGTGGGGACCCAGTACTTC. The chain employs TRBV18 and TRBJ2-5; 7 positions agree with TRBD1. Germline CDR1 and CDR2: KGHSH and LQKENI. Trimming removed 4 bases from V and 7 bases from J; junction bases left unmatched: 21. CDR3 length equals 18 residues.

This chain connects TRBV27 to TRBJ1-6; D is unresolved. V lost 5 bases and J lost 10, with 12 bases in between. The CDR3 is 13 amino acids. The germline gives CDR1 MNHEY, CDR2 SMNVEV (reference sequence). The CDR3 DNA reads as TGTGCCAGCAGTCTGGAGTGGTCGTCACCCCTCCACTTT. Residues: CASSLEWSSPLHF.

The rearrangement links TRBV20-1 to TRBJ2-3; D call uncertain. The germline V gene encodes CDR1 DFQATT and CDR2 SNEGSKA (reference sequence). The CDR3 runs to 10 residues. Trimming stripped 6 bases from V and 8 bases from J, with 9 bases between. Here the CDR3 DNA reads TGCAGTGCGCTTCAAACTACGCAGTATTTT. It is translated as CSALQTTQYF.